This T cell receptor (beta chain) stems from a study of beta chain features in type 1 diabetes. Study details: Examination spanned some 100 million sorted cells from all samples.

Every bit of the isolated RNA underwent reverse transcription, so sequencing read expressed TCRB transcripts. Clones were sequenced by immunoSEQ multiplex PCR, and TCRdb holds only the in-frame ones, with some missing. The table shows over 120,000 clones, with under 11% occurring only once. Study-level points and caveats: For type 1 diabetes patients, VDJ junctions showed fewer insertions and more deletions. A definitive answer on HLA type influencing TCRB rearrangement was not reached here. A possible short-template PCR bias applies equally to patients and controls.

This clone was counted a few times. The antigen is undetermined. This receptor was obtained from a man younger than 35 in good health. The sequenced sample was naive CD4+ T cells from blood.

CDR3 amino acids: CASSPGQGGETQYF. CDR3 coding DNA: TGCGCCAGCAGCCCTGGACAGGGGGGGGAGACCCAGTACTTC. The J gene is TRBJ2-5, the V gene TRBV5-1, with 10 positions matching TRBD1. The germline gives CDR1 SGHRS, CDR2 YFSETQ. The CDR3 sequence is 14 residues long. V was clipped by 4 bases and J by 5 bases; unmatched bases: 5. Using reference TRBV5-1 and TRBJ2-5 for the parts outside the CDR3, the full variable domain is KAGVTQTPRYLIKTRGQQVTLSCSPISGHRSVSWYQQTPGQGLQFLFEYFSETQRNKGNFPGRFSGRQFSNSRSEMNVSTLELGDSALYLCASSPGQGGETQYFGPGTRLLVL.